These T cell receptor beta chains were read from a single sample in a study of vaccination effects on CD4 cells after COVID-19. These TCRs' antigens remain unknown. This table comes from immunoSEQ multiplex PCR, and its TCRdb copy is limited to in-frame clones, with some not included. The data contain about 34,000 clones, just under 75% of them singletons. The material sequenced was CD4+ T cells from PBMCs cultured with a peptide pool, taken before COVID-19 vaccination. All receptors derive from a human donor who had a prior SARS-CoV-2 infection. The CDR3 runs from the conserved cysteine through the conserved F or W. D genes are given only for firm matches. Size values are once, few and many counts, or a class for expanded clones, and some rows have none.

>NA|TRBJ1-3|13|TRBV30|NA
CAWSVNGRNTIYF
TGTGCCTGGAGTGTAAACGGGAGGAACACCATATATTTT
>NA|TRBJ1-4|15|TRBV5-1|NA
CASSLDGATNEKLFF
TGCGCCAGCAGCTTGGACGGAGCAACTAATGAAAAACTGTTTTTT
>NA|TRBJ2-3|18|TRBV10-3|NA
CAISVIMGTLTFTDTQYF
TGTGCCATCAGTGTAATCATGGGTACCTTAACTTTCACAGATACGCAGTATTTT
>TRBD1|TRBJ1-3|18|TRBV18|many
CASSRGTGEGSSGNTIYF
TGTGCCAGCTCACGGGGGACAGGGGAAGGCTCCTCTGGAAACACCATATATTTT
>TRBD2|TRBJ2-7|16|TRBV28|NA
CASRDASGSASYEQYF
TGTGCCAGCAGAGATGCTAGCGGGAGTGCCTCCTACGAGCAGTACTTC
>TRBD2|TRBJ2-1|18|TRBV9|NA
CASSVGLAGGPNYNEQFF
TGTGCCAGCAGCGTAGGTCTAGCGGGAGGGCCCAACTACAATGAGCAGTTCTTC
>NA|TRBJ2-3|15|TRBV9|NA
CASSVGGRLVDTQYF
TGTGCCAGCAGCGTAGGAGGGCGCCTTGTGGATACGCAGTATTTT
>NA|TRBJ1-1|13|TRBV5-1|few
CASSLLGNTEAFF
TGCGCCAGCAGCTTGTTGGGTAACACTGAAGCTTTCTTT
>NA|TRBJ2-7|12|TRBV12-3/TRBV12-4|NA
CASSLRFYEQYF
TGTGCCAGCAGTTTGCGATTCTACGAGCAGTACTTC
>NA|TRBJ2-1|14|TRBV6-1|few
CASSEIPAYNEQFF
TGTGCCAGCAGTGAAATTCCGGCCTACAATGAGCAGTTCTTC
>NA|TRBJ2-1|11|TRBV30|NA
CAWSRPSEQFF
TGTGCCTGGAGTAGGCCGTCTGAGCAGTTCTTC
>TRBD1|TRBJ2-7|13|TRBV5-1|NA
CASSWTGVYEQYF
TGCGCCAGCAGCTGGACAGGGGTATACGAGCAGTACTTC
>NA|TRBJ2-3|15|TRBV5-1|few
CASSLSSVSTDTQYF
TGCGCCAGCAGCTTGTCTAGCGTATCCACAGATACGCAGTATTTT
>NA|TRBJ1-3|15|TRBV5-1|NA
CASSLSGSSGNTIYF
TGCGCCAGCAGCTTATCCGGCAGCTCTGGAAACACCATATATTTT
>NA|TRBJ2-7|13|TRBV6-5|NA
CASRDPQGFGQYF
TGTGCCAGCAGGGACCCACAGGGTTTCGGGCAGTACTTC
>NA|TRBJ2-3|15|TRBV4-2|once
CASRDIDGSTDTQYF
TGTGCCAGCAGGGACATTGACGGGTCCACAGATACGCAGTATTTT
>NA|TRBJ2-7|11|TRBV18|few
CASSPGTEQYF
TGTGCCAGCTCACCAGGGACCGAGCAGTACTTC
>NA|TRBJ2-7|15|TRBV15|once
CATSRGGVQTYEQYF
TGTGCCACCAGCAGAGGCGGGGTACAAACCTACGAGCAGTACTTC
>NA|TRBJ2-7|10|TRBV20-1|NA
CRVASYEQYF
TGCAGAGTAGCGAGCTACGAGCAGTACTTC
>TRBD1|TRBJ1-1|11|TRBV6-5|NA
CASNRGTEAFF
TGTGCCAGCAACAGGGGAACTGAAGCTTTCTTT
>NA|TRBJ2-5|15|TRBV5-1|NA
CASSFSPGGQETQYF
TGCGCCAGCAGCTTTAGTCCCGGAGGGCAAGAGACCCAGTACTTC
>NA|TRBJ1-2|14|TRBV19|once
CASSSRAGNYGYTF
TGTGCCAGTAGTAGCAGGGCAGGAAACTATGGCTACACCTTC
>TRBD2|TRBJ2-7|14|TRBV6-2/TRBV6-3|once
CASSYWDYSYEQYF
TGTGCCAGCAGTTACTGGGACTACTCCTACGAGCAGTACTTC
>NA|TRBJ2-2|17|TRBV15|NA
CATSRDHLRTNTGELFF
TGTGCCACCAGCAGAGATCACCTTAGGACTAACACCGGGGAGCTGTTTTTT
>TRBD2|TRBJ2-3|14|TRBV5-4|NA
CASSEGLAPDTQYF
TGTGCCAGCAGCGAGGGACTAGCCCCAGATACGCAGTATTTT
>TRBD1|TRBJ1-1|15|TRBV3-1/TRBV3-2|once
CASSPQGGMNTEAFF
TGTGCCAGCAGCCCCCAGGGGGGGATGAACACTGAAGCTTTCTTT
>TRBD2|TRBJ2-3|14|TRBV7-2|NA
CASRPGLAVDTQYF
TGTGCCAGCAGACCGGGACTAGCGGTCGATACGCAGTATTTT
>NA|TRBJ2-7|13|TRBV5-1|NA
CASSQTTGNEQYF
TGCGCCAGCAGCCAAACCACAGGGAACGAGCAGTACTTC
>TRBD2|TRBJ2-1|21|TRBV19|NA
CASSIPRLAVRRAGAYNEQFF
TGTGCCAGTAGTATCCCTAGACTAGCGGTTAGAAGAGCGGGGGCATACAATGAGCAGTTCTTC
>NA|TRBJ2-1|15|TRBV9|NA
CASSPRRNPGNEQFF
TGTGCCAGCAGCCCTCGACGGAACCCGGGGAATGAGCAGTTCTTC
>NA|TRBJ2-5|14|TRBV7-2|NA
CASSLSRAIETQYF
TGTGCCAGCAGCTTATCCCGGGCCATCGAGACCCAGTACTTC
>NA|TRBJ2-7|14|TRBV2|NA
CASSGGLRTYEQYF
TGTGCCAGCAGTGGGGGACTTCGAACCTACGAGCAGTACTTC
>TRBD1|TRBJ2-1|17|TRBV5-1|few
CASSLTNRGLSYNEQFF
TGCGCCAGCAGCTTGACCAACAGGGGGCTATCCTACAATGAGCAGTTCTTC
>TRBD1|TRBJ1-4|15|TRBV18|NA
CASSPAGQGFGKLFF
TGTGCCAGCTCACCAGCGGGACAGGGTTTCGGAAAACTGTTTTTT
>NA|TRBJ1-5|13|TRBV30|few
CAWGNAGDQPQHF
TGTGCCTGGGGGAACGCTGGGGATCAGCCCCAGCATTTT
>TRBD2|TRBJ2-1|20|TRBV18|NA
CASSPSLAGGGTLPYNEQFF
TGTGCCAGCTCACCCTCACTAGCGGGAGGTGGAACCCTGCCCTACAATGAGCAGTTCTTC
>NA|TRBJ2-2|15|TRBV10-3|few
CATAAGTSNTGELFF
TGTGCCACGGCGGCCGGGACAAGTAACACCGGGGAGCTGTTTTTT
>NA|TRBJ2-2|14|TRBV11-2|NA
CASSYPEWAGELFF
TGTGCCAGCAGCTACCCGGAATGGGCCGGGGAGCTGTTTTTT
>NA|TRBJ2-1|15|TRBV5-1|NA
CASSLVVAEYNEQFF
TGCGCCAGCAGCTTGGTTGTAGCGGAGTACAATGAGCAGTTCTTC
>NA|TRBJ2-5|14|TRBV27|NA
CASSYPGAGETQYF
TGTGCCAGCAGTTATCCGGGAGCAGGGGAGACCCAGTACTTC
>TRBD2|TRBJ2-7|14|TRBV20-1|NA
CSASSSGTSYEQYF
TGCAGTGCTAGTTCTAGCGGGACATCCTACGAGCAGTACTTC